The T cell receptor (beta chain) described here comes from a study of CD8 T cells in Susac syndrome. With respect to this clonotype: What it binds is unknown.

Random hexamers were used to reverse transcribe the RNA input (about 0.45 to 1 ug). Multiplex PCR with immunoSEQ amplified the TCR beta CDR3 across 54 Vbeta and 13 Jbeta. A single record per CDR3 protein comes from TCRdb applying MiXCR to the immunoSEQ multiplex PCR reads. Of approximately 130,000 distinct CDR3 sequences in the sample, less than 95% are singletons; the top ten hold more than 0.095%. Findings of the study overall: Regarding the TCR sequencing and HLA analysis, the study admitted that a relatively small number of individuals were involved.

The authors carried out high-throughput sequencing of TCR beta. They applied it to CD8+ and CD4+ T cells obtained from blood. TEMRA cells underwent FACS enrichment and CD8+ and CD4+ T cells underwent negative isolation. What was sequenced was CD4+ T cells from PBMCs. This TCR came from a human donor in good health.

The CDR3 here is CASSYKYEAWTRSSGANVLTF. The DNA for the CDR3 is TGTGCCAGCAGTTACAAATACGAGGCTTGGACACGGTCCTCTGGGGCCAACGTCCTGACTTTC. The chain uses TRBV6-2 or TRBV6-3 and TRBJ2-6; TRBD1 might be the D (5 bases). Trimming took 2 bases from V and 0 from J, leaving 23 bases between them. This CDR3 region has 21 residues. Germline V lookup: CDR1 MNHEY, CDR2 SVGEGT.